This T cell receptor beta chain is from a study of T cells in Graves' hyperthyroidism and ophthalmopathy. It was RNA transcripts that yielded the amplified TCR beta CDR3 regions. RT-PCR in the first round (using the HTBI primer set) targeted the TCR CDR3. TCRdb ran MiXCR on the multiplex PCR reads and lists one entry per CDR3 protein. Here the sample spans 200,000 to 250,000 distinct CDR3 sequences, about 15% being singletons. This clonotype was seen many times. Trimming took off 5 bases at V and 1 base at J, with 3 bases between the two ends. This CDR3 has 12 amino acids. The germline gives CDR1 MNHEY, CDR2 SMNVEV (reference sequence).

The rearrangement uses TRBV27 and TRBJ2-1; D remains ambiguous. The receptor comes from a woman under 30 with Graves' ophthalmopathy. The sample comprised blood. The CDR3 loop reads CASSQSYNEQFF. In DNA form, the CDR3 reads TGTGCCAGCAGTCAATCCTACAATGAGCAGTTCTTC.